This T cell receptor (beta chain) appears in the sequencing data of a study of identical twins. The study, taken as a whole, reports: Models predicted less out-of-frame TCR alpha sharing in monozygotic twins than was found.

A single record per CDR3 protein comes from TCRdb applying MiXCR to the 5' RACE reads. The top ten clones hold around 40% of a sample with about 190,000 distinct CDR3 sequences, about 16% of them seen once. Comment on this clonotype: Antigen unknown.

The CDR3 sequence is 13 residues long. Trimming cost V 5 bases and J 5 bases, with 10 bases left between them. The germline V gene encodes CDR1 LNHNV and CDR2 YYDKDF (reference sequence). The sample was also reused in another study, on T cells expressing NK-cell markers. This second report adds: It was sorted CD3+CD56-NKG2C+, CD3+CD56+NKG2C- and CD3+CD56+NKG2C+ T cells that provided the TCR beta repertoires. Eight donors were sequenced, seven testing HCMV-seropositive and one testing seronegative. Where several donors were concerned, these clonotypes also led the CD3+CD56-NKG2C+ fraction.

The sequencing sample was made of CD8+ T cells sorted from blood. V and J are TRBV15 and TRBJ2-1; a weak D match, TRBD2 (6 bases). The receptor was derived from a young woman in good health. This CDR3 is CATSLDYNNEQFF. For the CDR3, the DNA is TGTGCCACCAGCCTGGACTACAACAATGAGCAGTTCTTC. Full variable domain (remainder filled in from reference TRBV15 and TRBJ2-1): DAMVIQNPRYQVTQFGKPVTLSCSQTLNHNVMYWYQQKSSQAPKLLFHYYDKDFNNEADTPDNFQSRRPNTSFCFLDIRSPGLGDTAMYLCATSLDYNNEQFFGPGTRLTVL.